These 3 T cell receptor beta chains originate from one sample sequenced in a study of blood T cell repertoires in COVID-19. TCRdb's table, derived via immunoSEQ multiplex PCR, lists solely in-frame clones and lacks some. The sample shows a few hundred thousand clones, around 88% of them seen only once. The material sequenced was peripheral blood. These receptors were obtained from a woman in her forties or fifties with COVID-19, enrolled during active disease.

This clone was picked up one time. The chain uses TRBV12-3 or TRBV12-4 and TRBJ1-1; 11 positions match TRBD1. The CDR3 has 12 residues. Losses at the gene ends were 8 bases for V and 4 bases for J; bases not matched to a gene: 0. The CDR3 DNA reads TGTGCCAGCGGGACAGGGGGCACTGAAGCTTTCTTT. Translated: CASGTGGTEAFF.

The rearrangement joins TRBV11-2 to TRBJ1-1; D possibly corresponds to TRBD1 (5 bases). The CDR3 length is 16 residues. CDR1 is SGHAT, CDR2 FQNNGV, per germline. With 1 base removed from V and 5 bases from J, the gap between germline ends came to 17 bases. CDR3 coding DNA: TGTGCCAGCAGCTTAGGGGGGGTCTTACAGTGGACTGAAGCTTTCTTT. Translating gives CASSLGGVLQWTEAFF.

The chain combines TRBV6-1 with TRBJ1-3; D gene unclear. Deletions cut 2 bases from V and 4 bases from J, with 9 bases between. Germline lookup yields CDR1 MNHNS and CDR2 SASEGT. The CDR3 is 14 residues long. The CDR3 region has the DNA TGTGCCAGCAGTGAAAGTTCGCGGGGAAACACCATATATTTT. Protein product: CASSESSRGNTIYF.